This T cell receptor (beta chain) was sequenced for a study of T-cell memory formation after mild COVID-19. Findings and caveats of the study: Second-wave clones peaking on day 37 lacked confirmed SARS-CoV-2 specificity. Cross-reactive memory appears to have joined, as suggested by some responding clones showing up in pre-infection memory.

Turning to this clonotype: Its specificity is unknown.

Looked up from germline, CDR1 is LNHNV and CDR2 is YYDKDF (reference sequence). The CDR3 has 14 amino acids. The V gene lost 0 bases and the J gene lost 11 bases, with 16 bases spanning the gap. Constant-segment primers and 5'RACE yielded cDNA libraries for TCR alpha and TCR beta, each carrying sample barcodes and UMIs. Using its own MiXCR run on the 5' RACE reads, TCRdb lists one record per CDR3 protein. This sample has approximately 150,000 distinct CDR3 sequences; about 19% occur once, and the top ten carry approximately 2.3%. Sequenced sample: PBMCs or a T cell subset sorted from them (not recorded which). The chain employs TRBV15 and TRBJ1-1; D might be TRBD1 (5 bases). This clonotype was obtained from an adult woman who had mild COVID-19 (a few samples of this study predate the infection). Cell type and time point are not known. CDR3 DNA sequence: TGTGCCACCAGCAGAGATCAGGGTCCCGAAGTGGCTTTCTTT. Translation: CATSRDQGPEVAFF.